The 8 T cell receptor beta chains below all came from one sample that was sequenced in a study of OX40 agonist ivuxolimab in advanced cancers. Only in-frame clones appear in the TCRdb table, and some are missing; sequencing was by immunoSEQ multiplex PCR. This repertoire shows some 50,000 clones, nearly 90% found once; its top ten account for about 1.5%. The sequenced sample was CD4+ or CD8+ T cells sorted from blood, obtained in a trial of the OX40 agonist ivuxolimab. Receptor source: an adult with an advanced solid tumor such as melanoma, head and neck, liver or kidney cancer.

The chain combines TRBV6-1 with TRBJ2-7; D is undetermined. The V gene's germline CDR1 is MNHNS and CDR2 SASEGT. This CDR3 contains 13 residues. V was pared by 3 bases and J by 2 bases, with 8 bases between. CDR3 bases: TGTGCCAGCAGTGAGTCACGGGCCTACGAGCAGTACTTC. Encoded protein: CASSESRAYEQYF.

In DNA form, the CDR3 reads TGTGCCACTGGGGAGGGACGGGATACGCAGTATTTT. Translating gives CATGEGRDTQYF. The chain employs TRBV7-2 and TRBJ2-3, with 7 nucleotides matching TRBD2. The CDR3 consists of 12 residues. The germline gives CDR1 SGHTA, CDR2 FQGNSA. V trimming: 10 bases; J trimming: 6 bases; junction bases outside the gene matches: 7.

The rearrangement links TRBV6-1 to TRBJ2-7, with 7 bases fitting TRBD1. The ends lost 6 bases at V and 2 bases at J; junction bases unmatched: 10. CDR1 and CDR2 from the germline V gene are MNHNS and SASEGT. The CDR3 totals 15 residues. The CDR3, as DNA: TGTGCCAGCAGCCCCCAGGGGGACGGACCCTACGAGCAGTACTTC. This sequence encodes CASSPQGDGPYEQYF.

The rearrangement links TRBV7-9 to TRBJ1-2, with no clear D. The V gene lost 5 bases and the J gene lost 2 bases, with 12 bases spanning the gap. CDR3 size: 14 residues. Germline lookup yields CDR1 SEHNR and CDR2 FQNEAQ (reference sequence). The CDR3 spells CASSPDLLNYGYTF. As DNA, the CDR3 is TGTGCCAGCAGCCCCGACCTACTCAACTATGGCTACACCTTC.

V and J are TRBV5-1 and TRBJ2-3, with D possibly matching TRBD1 (5 bases). Germline loops: CDR1 SGHRS, CDR2 YFSETQ. The CDR3 runs to 14 residues. V lost 0 bases, J lost 3 bases, and 8 bases lay in between. In DNA, the CDR3 is TGCGCCAGCAGCTTGGGACAGTCGACAGATACGCAGTATTTT. Encoded protein: CASSLGQSTDTQYF.

The chain employs TRBV5-4 and TRBJ2-7; D is uncertain. The germline V and J ends were trimmed by 8 bases and 1 base, with 10 bases remaining between them. The CDR3 spans 12 residues. Germline V CDR1 and CDR2: SGHNT, YYREEE (reference sequence). CDR3 bases: TGTGCCAGTCAAGACCGATCCTACGAGCAGTACTTC. Residues: CASQDRSYEQYF.

The chain employs TRBV5-5 and TRBJ2-3; D is undetermined. V was pared by 3 bases and J by 3 bases, with 11 bases between. The CDR3 has 14 amino acids. Germline values: CDR1 SGHKS, CDR2 YYEKEE (reference sequence). CDR3 bases: TGTGCCAGCAGCTGGATCTTCGGGACAGATACGCAGTATTTT. This sequence encodes CASSWIFGTDTQYF.

The chain combines TRBV7-9 with TRBJ1-4, with D possibly matching TRBD1 (5 bases). Germline lookup yields CDR1 SEHNR and CDR2 FQNEAQ (reference sequence). The V gene lost 1 base and the J gene lost 8 bases, with 14 bases spanning the gap. The CDR3 length is 15 residues. CDR3 bases: TGTGCCAGCAGCTTAGAACGGGCAGGGAGGGAAAAACTGTTTTTT. Encoded protein: CASSLERAGREKLFF. Using reference TRBV7-9 and TRBJ1-4 for the parts outside the CDR3, the full variable domain is DTGVSQNPRHKITKRGQNVTFRCDPISEHNRLYWYRQTLGQGPEFLTYFQNEAQLEKSRLLSDRFSAERPKGSFSTLEIQRTEQGDSAMYLCASSLERAGREKLFFGSGTQLSVL.